One sample yielded the 6 T cell receptor beta chains listed below, sequenced in a study of T cells in localized non-small cell lung cancer. Libraries were prepared by immunoSEQ multiplex PCR; TCRdb keeps only in-frame clonotypes and omits some of them. Among almost 30,000 clones listed, 70% to 90% were seen once. Sequences were derived from peripheral blood, sampled before any cancer treatment. Receptors were obtained from an older female donor with stage III squamous cell lung carcinoma.

The V gene is TRBV29-1, the J gene TRBJ2-7; either TRBD1 or TRBD2 may supply D (6 bases each). V lost 4 bases to trimming and J lost 5 bases, with 15 bases between them. Germline values: CDR1 SQVTM, CDR2 ANQGSEA. The CDR3 extends over 13 amino acids. The CDR3 DNA reads as TGCAGCGTTGGGTCAGGGGAGGAGGACGAGCAGTACTTC. Protein sequence: CSVGSGEEDEQYF.

This chain uses TRBV7-3 with TRBJ2-5; 11 positions match TRBD2. There are 18 residues in the CDR3. Germline lookup yields CDR1 SGHTA and CDR2 FQGTGA. J gave up 1 base and V 5 bases, and 12 bases lay outside the gene matches. The CDR3 protein is CASSQPPGTSGIQETQYF. The CDR3 DNA follows: TGTGCCAGCAGCCAACCTCCGGGGACTAGCGGCATCCAAGAGACCCAGTACTTC.

This chain links TRBV18 with TRBJ1-6; weak D call: TRBD1 (6 bases). This CDR3 contains 15 residues. The V end lost 8 bases, the J end lost 5 bases, and 16 bases lay between the germline ends. Germline-derived CDR1 and CDR2 are KGHSH and LQKENI. The CDR3 is CASTGTGSDNSPLHF. CDR3 nucleotides: TGTGCCAGCACTGGCACAGGGTCGGATAATTCACCCCTCCACTTT.

This clone showed up just a few times. V usage is TRBV28 and J usage is TRBJ1-5; 9 nucleotides agree with TRBD1. Germline CDR1 and CDR2: MDHEN and SYDVKM. With 4 bases clipped from V and 0 bases from J, the junction kept 7 bases outside the gene matches. The CDR3 loop spans 17 amino acids. The CDR3 here is CASSYDRGENSNQPQHF. As DNA, the CDR3 is TGTGCCAGCAGTTACGACAGGGGGGAGAATAGCAATCAGCCCCAGCATTTT.

This clone was observed once. CDR3 loop: CASSGPGLAVYNEQFF. CDR3 nucleotides: TGTGCCAGCAGCGGTCCGGGACTAGCGGTTTACAATGAGCAGTTCTTC. The chain couples TRBV5-4 to TRBJ2-1, with 11 nucleotides matching TRBD2. Germline CDR1 reads SGHNT; CDR2 reads YYREEE (reference sequence). The V gene end was trimmed by 4 bases and the J gene end by 4 bases; junction bases not matched to a gene: 7. CDR3 length: 16 amino acids.

This chain uses TRBV4-1 with TRBJ1-6; no reliable D call. V was trimmed by 4 bases and J by 4 bases, leaving 11 bases between them. CDR1 and CDR2 (germline): MGHRA, YSYEKL. This CDR3 is 15 amino acids long. The CDR3: CASSPQGSYNSPLHF. The CDR3, as DNA: TGCGCCAGCAGCCCCCAAGGCAGTTATAATTCACCCCTCCACTTT.